These 5 T cell receptor beta chains originate from one sample sequenced in a study of blood T cells in healthy people across ages. The authors ran a second PCR of roughly 7 to 11 cycles using a sample-barcoded 5' primer and a J-beta primer mix. One entry per CDR3 protein, called by TCRdb with MiXCR from the 5' RACE reads. The sample includes about 640,000 distinct CDR3 sequences, roughly 53% of them seen just once. The sequenced material came from blood. These TCRs come from a man aged 55 to 69 in good health.

V and J are TRBV3-1 and TRBJ2-7; 10 nucleotides match TRBD2. Germline lookup yields CDR1 LGHDT and CDR2 YNNKEL (reference sequence). Germline trimming cut 1 base from V and 0 bases from J; bases unmatched to any gene: 3. The CDR3 runs 16 residues. CDR3 region: CASSQGLAGVSYEQYF. For the CDR3, the DNA is TGTGCCAGCAGCCAAGGGCTAGCGGGGGTCTCCTACGAGCAGTACTTC.

The chain is built from TRBV6-1 and TRBJ2-5; a possible D gene is TRBD1 (5 bases). This CDR3 comprises 15 residues. V was cut by 2 bases and J by 5 bases, with 15 bases left in between. The germline V gene encodes CDR1 MNHNS and CDR2 SASEGT. The CDR3 DNA follows: TGTGCCAGCAGTGAAATAGCAGGGTCTTTGGAGACCCAGTACTTC. Translated, it gives CASSEIAGSLETQYF.

The chain recombines TRBV24-1 with TRBJ1-1; possibly TRBD1 for D (6 bases). The CDR3 has 15 amino acids. Germline CDR1 KGHDR, CDR2 SFDVKD. V gave up 8 bases and J gave up 0 bases, with 15 bases separating them. The CDR3 protein is CATTDRHFLNTEAFF. The CDR3 bases are TGTGCCACCACAGACAGGCACTTTTTGAACACTGAAGCTTTCTTT.

This chain joins TRBV5-1 and TRBJ2-3, with D perhaps being TRBD1 or TRBD2 (5 bases each). The CDR3 spans 15 residues. Germline V gene lookup returns CDR1 SGHRS and CDR2 YFSETQ. Trimming took 3 bases from V and 2 from J, leaving 13 bases between them. As DNA, the CDR3 is TGCGCCAGCAGCTCCCTAGGGGAGTACACAGATACGCAGTATTTT. Translated, it gives CASSSLGEYTDTQYF.

V is TRBV29-1 and J is TRBJ2-5; 8 nucleotides line up with TRBD1. J lost 5 bases, V lost 8 bases, and 10 bases had no gene match. The germline V gene encodes CDR1 SQVTM and CDR2 ANQGSEA. The length of the CDR3 is 13 residues. The CDR3 coding sequence is TGCAGCACTGCCCAGGGGGCGAGGGAGACCCAGTACTTC. Translation gives CSTAQGARETQYF.